This TCR beta chain was obtained from a study of cytotoxic CD8 clonotypes in ibrutinib-treated CLL. The J segment lost 2 bases and the V segment lost 4 bases, leaving 6 bases of the junction unmatched. The CDR3 totals 15 residues. CDR1 is SGDLS, CDR2 YYNGEE, per germline. Here immunoSEQ multiplex PCR was the method, and the copy in TCRdb shows in-frame clones only, minus some. The data show some 92,000 clones, 77% seen once. This specimen was PBMCs, taken after 24 months of ibrutinib treatment. The V gene is TRBV9, the J gene TRBJ2-7; TRBD2 matches 10 bases. This sequence was found in a human donor with chronic lymphocytic leukemia. CDR3 DNA sequence: TGTGCCAGCAGCCTAGCGGGGGATCTAGCCTACGAGCAGTACTTC. Translated, it gives CASSLAGDLAYEQYF.